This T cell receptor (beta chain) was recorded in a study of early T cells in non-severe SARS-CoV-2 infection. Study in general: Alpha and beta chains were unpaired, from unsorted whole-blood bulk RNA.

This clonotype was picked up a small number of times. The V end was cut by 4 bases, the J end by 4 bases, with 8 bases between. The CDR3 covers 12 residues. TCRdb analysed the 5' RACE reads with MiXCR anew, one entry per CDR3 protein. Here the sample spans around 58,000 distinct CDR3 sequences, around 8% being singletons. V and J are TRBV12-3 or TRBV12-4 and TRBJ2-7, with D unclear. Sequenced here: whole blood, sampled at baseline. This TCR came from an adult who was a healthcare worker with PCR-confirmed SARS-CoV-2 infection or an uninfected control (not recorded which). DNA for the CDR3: TGTGCCAGCAGTTCTAGGAGATACGAGCAGTACTTC. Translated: CASSSRRYEQYF.